Following are 27 T cell receptor beta chains from one sample sequenced in a study of T-cell memory formation after mild COVID-19. TCRdb redid the calling of the 5' RACE reads with MiXCR, one entry per CDR3 protein. The data hold tens of thousands of distinct CDR3 sequences, with around a quarter observed a single time. The specimen sequenced was PBMCs or a T cell subset sorted from them (not recorded which). These receptors were taken from a man between 18 and 35 years old who had mild COVID-19 (a few samples of this study predate the infection). Cell type and time point are not known.

The gene calls are TRBV7-2 and TRBJ1-4, with 7 bases matching TRBD1. Germline values: CDR1 SGHTA, CDR2 FQGNSA. This CDR3 is built from 17 residues. The V and J ends lost 5 bases and 5 bases, in that order; junction bases with no gene match: 14. The CDR3 DNA follows: TGTGCCAGCAGCAAACAAGGGCAGGGGGGGACGAATGAAAAACTGTTTTTT. Its translation is CASSKQGQGGTNEKLFF. The variable domain in full, completed from reference TRBV7-2 and TRBJ1-4, reads GAGVSQSPSNKVTEKGKDVELRCDPISGHTALYWYRQSLGQGLEFLIYFQGNSAPDKSGLPSDRFSAERTGGSVSTLTIQRTQQEDSAVYLCASSKQGQGGTNEKLFFGSGTQLSVL.

This sequence joins TRBV18 and TRBJ2-1; 7 bases line up with TRBD1. Germline V gives CDR1 KGHSH, CDR2 LQKENI. V lost 3 bases, J lost 5 bases, and 13 bases stayed unmatched. CDR3 length: 17 residues. In DNA, the CDR3 is TGTGCCAGCTCACCCAGGGAACGACAGGGCCGAAACAATGAGCAGTTCTTC. It translates to CASSPRERQGRNNEQFF.

This chain connects TRBV4-3 to TRBJ1-1, with TRBD1 matching 7 bases. The V gene end was trimmed by 3 bases and the J gene end by 1 base; junction bases not matched to a gene: 14. Germline V gene data show CDR1 as LGHNA and CDR2 as YSLEER. This CDR3 is built from 18 residues. CDR3 bases: TGCGCCAGCAGCCAGGCCCCGGCAGGGGGGACCTGGAACACTGAAGCTTTCTTT. Protein product: CASSQAPAGGTWNTEAFF.

The CDR3 DNA sequence: TGTGCCAGCAGCGTTACAGGGCCAGCCTGGGAGACCCAGTACTTC. Protein product: CASSVTGPAWETQYF. The rearrangement joins TRBV7-9 to TRBJ2-5; possible D gene TRBD1, 6 bases. Germline V gene sequence: CDR1 SEHNR, CDR2 FQNEAQ (reference sequence). This CDR3 has 15 residues. The V end lost 5 bases, the J end lost 5 bases, and 18 bases lay between the germline ends.

This clonotype was recorded a few times. The rearrangement joins TRBV10-3 to TRBJ1-1; D not resolved. The CDR3 length is 13 residues. V shed 8 bases and J shed 4 bases, with 14 bases lying between them. The germline CDR1 and CDR2 sequences are ENHRY and SYGVKD. The chain's CDR3 is CAIGPGRSTEAFF. CDR3 nucleotide sequence: TGTGCCATCGGGCCTGGTCGCTCCACTGAAGCTTTCTTT.

The sample holds a few counts of this clonotype. This sequence joins TRBV4-1 and TRBJ2-7, with 7 bases matching TRBD2. The CDR3 is 16 residues long. Germline V gene data show CDR1 as MGHRA and CDR2 as YSYEKL. J lost 3 bases, V lost 3 bases, and 11 bases had no gene match. This CDR3 is CASSQGATSLFYEQYF. In nucleotides, the CDR3 is TGCGCCAGCAGCCAGGGAGCGACTAGCCTCTTCTACGAGCAGTACTTC.

V usage is TRBV4-1 and J usage is TRBJ1-1, with a weak D call TRBD1 (5 bases). With 3 bases removed from V and 0 bases from J, the gap between germline ends came to 17 bases. Germline V CDR1 and CDR2: MGHRA, YSYEKL. The CDR3 has 17 amino acids. The CDR3 region has the DNA TGCGCCAGCAGCCAGGAACCCTTTGGGGGAATGAACACTGAAGCTTTCTTT. Its protein product is CASSQEPFGGMNTEAFF.

V is TRBV7-9 and J is TRBJ2-2; 7 bases are a match to TRBD2. CDR1 and CDR2 from the germline V gene are SEHNR and FQNEAQ (reference sequence). The CDR3 loop spans 13 amino acids. The CDR3 DNA follows: TGTGCTAGCGGGCGGGCCAACACCGGGGAGCTGTTTTTT. It codes for CASGRANTGELFF. Full variable domain (outside the CDR3, taken from reference TRBV7-9 and TRBJ2-2): DTGVSQNPRHKITKRGQNVTFRCDPISEHNRLYWYRQTLGQGPEFLTYFQNEAQLEKSRLLSDRFSAERPKGSFSTLEIQRTEQGDSAMYLCASGRANTGELFFGEGSRLTVL.

This clonotype appeared a single time. The chain combines TRBV20-1 with TRBJ2-7; D not certain. The ends were cut back, 3 bases at V and 6 bases at J, with 9 bases in the middle. CDR1 and CDR2 (germline): DFQATT, SNEGSKA (reference sequence). The CDR3 runs 11 residues. The CDR3 sequence is CSASPGSEQYF. Here the CDR3 DNA reads TGCAGTGCTAGCCCTGGGTCCGAGCAGTACTTC.

This clonotype turned up a few times. The chain joins TRBV29-1 to TRBJ1-2; no clear D gene. V was trimmed by 3 bases and J by 5 bases, leaving 10 bases between them. CDR3 size: 12 residues. Looked up from germline, CDR1 is SQVTM and CDR2 is ANQGSEA. CDR3 DNA sequence: TGCAGCGTTGATGACACTGGGTATGGCTACACCTTC. It specifies CSVDDTGYGYTF.

V gene TRBV28 combines with J gene TRBJ2-7, with 8 positions matching TRBD1. Germline V gene data show CDR1 as MDHEN and CDR2 as SYDVKM. This CDR3 region has 15 residues. Trimming cost V 5 bases and J 2 bases; bases outside gene matches: 8. CDR3 coding DNA: TGTGCCAGCAGTCAACTCCGGGACAGGCCCTACGAGCAGTACGTC. Protein sequence: CASSQLRDRPYEQYV.

This clonotype appeared a few times. The genes are TRBV4-2 and TRBJ2-6, with D hard to call. This CDR3 contains 16 residues. V was shortened by 4 bases and J by 0 bases, with 10 bases between the two germline ends. The germline gives CDR1 LGHNA, CDR2 YNFKEQ. CDR3 nucleotide sequence: TGTGCCAGCAGCCCAGAACAGAGCTCTGGGGCCAACGTCCTGACTTTC. This sequence encodes CASSPEQSSGANVLTF.

J is TRBJ2-7 and V is TRBV4-2; TRBD1 matches at 7 bases. Unmatched junction bases numbered 9, after V lost 3 bases and J lost 4 bases. The CDR3 is 15 residues long. The germline CDR1 and CDR2 sequences are LGHNA and YNFKEQ. The CDR3 DNA follows: TGTGCCAGCAGCCAGGTCCAAGGGGGCGGGTACGAGCAGTACTTC. Residues: CASSQVQGGGYEQYF.

The J gene is TRBJ1-2, the V gene TRBV12-3 or TRBV12-4; D unresolved. The V end lost 6 bases, the J end lost 6 bases, and 14 bases lay between the germline ends. The CDR3 is made up of 13 amino acids. CDR3 DNA sequence: TGTGCCAGCAGCAAGATCGTGGGCAATGGCTACACCTTC. Translating gives CASSKIVGNGYTF.

This CDR3 is CASSLSPRTQAYEQYV. CDR3 bases: TGCGCCAGCAGCCTGTCCCCTCGGACTCAGGCCTACGAGCAGTACGTC. The J gene is TRBJ2-7, the V gene TRBV5-1; D might be TRBD2 (5 bases). Looked up from germline, CDR1 is SGHRS and CDR2 is YFSETQ. This CDR3 has 16 residues. V dropped 4 bases and J dropped 2 bases, with 19 bases sitting between them.

There are a few counts of this clonotype. This chain joins TRBV7-9 and TRBJ1-1; the D gene is possibly TRBD1 (5 bases). CDR1 is SEHNR and CDR2 is FQNEAQ in the germline V gene (reference sequence). V shed 1 base and J shed 0 bases, with 9 bases lying between them. This CDR3 region has 15 residues. CDR3 residues: CASSLGDGLNTEAFF. CDR3 sequence (DNA): TGTGCCAGCAGCTTAGGGGACGGATTGAACACTGAAGCTTTCTTT.

The sample holds a few counts of this clonotype. This chain uses TRBV27 with TRBJ1-1; D not certain. Trimming removed 6 bases at V and 3 bases at J, with 17 bases between. The germline CDR1 and CDR2 sequences are MNHEY and SMNVEV (reference sequence). CDR3 length: 15 amino acids. The CDR3 protein is CASRVMGASDTEAFF. For the CDR3, the DNA is TGTGCCAGCAGGGTAATGGGAGCGTCGGACACTGAAGCTTTCTTT.

This clonotype was seen a few times. The chain recombines TRBV15 with TRBJ2-2; D may be TRBD1 or TRBD2 (5 bases each). The length of the CDR3 is 16 residues. V lost 2 bases to trimming and J lost 1 base, with 11 bases between them. The germline CDR1 and CDR2 sequences are LNHNV and YYDKDF (reference sequence). This chain's CDR3 is CATSRSGPQNTGELFF. CDR3 DNA sequence: TGTGCCACCAGCAGATCGGGACCCCAGAACACCGGGGAGCTGTTTTTT.

The rearrangement links TRBV12-3 or TRBV12-4 to TRBJ2-1, with D possibly TRBD1 on 5 matching bases. The CDR3 extends over 12 amino acids. The V gene lost 6 bases and the J gene lost 8 bases, with 11 bases spanning the gap. The CDR3 protein is CASRADIHEQFF. In DNA, the CDR3 is TGTGCCAGCAGGGCGGACATCCATGAGCAGTTCTTC.

The chain links TRBV9 to TRBJ2-5; TRBD2 is a possible D gene (5 bases). CDR1 SGDLS and CDR2 YYNGEE come from the germline V gene. The V and J ends lost 3 bases and 4 bases respectively, with 10 bases between them. The CDR3 spans 13 residues. CDR3 bases: TGTGCCAGCAGCGATTGGGCGGGAGAGACCCAGTACTTC. Amino acids: CASSDWAGETQYF.

The chain uses TRBV6-2 or TRBV6-3 and TRBJ2-3; the match to TRBD2 covers 11 bases. The CDR3 covers 16 residues. CDR1 and CDR2 (germline): MNHEY, SVGEGT. V lost 4 bases and J lost 2; bases outside the gene matches: 5. Written as DNA, the CDR3 is TGTGCCAGCAGTTCCCTTAGCGGGGGGGACACAGATACGCAGTATTTT. Translation gives CASSSLSGGDTDTQYF.

The V call is TRBV7-9, the J call TRBJ2-5, with D tentatively TRBD2 (6 bases). Trimming left V 5 bases short and J 5 bases short, with 18 bases between. The CDR3 is 15 amino acids. CDR1 and CDR2 (germline): SEHNR, FQNEAQ (reference sequence). CDR3 DNA: TGTGCCAGCAGCCCAGAAGGTCGTCTAGCGGAGACCCAGTACTTC. Translated, it gives CASSPEGRLAETQYF.

This clonotype has a handful of counts. V usage is TRBV7-6 and J usage is TRBJ2-3, with a weak D call TRBD1 (5 bases). The CDR3 is 20 residues long. The V end lost 1 base, the J end lost 2 bases, and 25 bases lay between the germline ends. CDR1 and CDR2 (germline): SGHVS, FNYEAQ. DNA for the CDR3: TGTGCCAGCAGCTTAGACCCGTTGAGTGGCAGGGCCTTACCCACAGATACGCAGTATTTT. Protein product: CASSLDPLSGRALPTDTQYF. Full variable domain (missing parts from reference TRBV7-6 and TRBJ2-3): GAGVSQSPRYKVTKRGQDVALRCDPISGHVSLYWYRQALGQGPEFLTYFNYEAQQDKSGLPNDRFSAERPEGSISTLTIQRTEQRDSAMYRCASSLDPLSGRALPTDTQYFGPGTRLTVL.

This clonotype was detected only a few times. The chain combines TRBV4-1 with TRBJ2-3; 8 bases fit TRBD2. CDR3 length: 15 residues. Germline CDR1 is MGHRA and CDR2 is YSYEKL. V shed 4 bases and J 3 bases; nucleotides not matched to a gene: 6. The CDR3 DNA reads TGCGCCAGCAGCCCGAGCGGGGGCGGGACAGATACGCAGTATTTT. Translated, it gives CASSPSGGGTDTQYF.

This rearrangement joins TRBV14 to TRBJ2-6; D may be TRBD1 (6 bases). Between the trimmed V and J ends, which lost 0 bases and 0 bases, there was a span of 12 bases. CDR1 is SGHDN and CDR2 is FVKESK in the germline V gene. The CDR3 contains 18 residues. CDR3 protein: CASSQEHRVNSGANVLTF. As DNA, the CDR3 is TGTGCCAGCAGCCAAGAGCACAGGGTGAACTCTGGGGCCAACGTCCTGACTTTC. The whole variable domain, remainder taken from reference TRBV14 and TRBJ2-6, is EAGVTQFPSHSVIEKGQTVTLRCDPISGHDNLYWYRRVMGKEIKFLLHFVKESKQDESGMPNNRFLAERTGGTYSTLKVQPAELEDSGVYFCASSQEHRVNSGANVLTFGAGSRLTVL.

This clonotype appeared once. The J gene is TRBJ1-5, the V gene TRBV6-5; 9 bases fit TRBD1. CDR1 is MNHEY, CDR2 SVGAGI, per germline. V shed 2 bases and J 4 bases; nucleotides not matched to a gene: 3. The CDR3 has 15 residues. The CDR3 spells CASSYRTGANQPQHF. The CDR3 DNA is TGTGCCAGCAGTTACCGGACAGGGGCAAATCAGCCCCAGCATTTT.

This clonotype came up a few times. The chain joins TRBV7-9 to TRBJ2-1; the match to TRBD2 covers 11 bases. This CDR3 has 16 amino acids. Looked up from germline, CDR1 is SEHNR and CDR2 is FQNEAQ (reference sequence). With 5 bases clipped from V and 10 bases from J, the junction kept 13 bases outside the gene matches. CDR3 sequence (DNA): TGTGCCAGCAGCCGACCCCGCGCTAGCGGGGGGCGGGAGCAGTTCTTC. Translated, it gives CASSRPRASGGREQFF.